This T cell receptor beta chain was identified during a study of post-analysis software for immune sequencing data. Overall study findings and caveats: Those with multiple sclerosis, the patient group, showed significantly lower normalized Chao1 diversity than controls. Roughly 5 TRBV segments, TRBV5-6, TRBV5-1 and TRBV20-1 among them, were found more frequent in patients than controls. Batch-matched samples strongly co-clustered by F measure.

CDR3 length: 15 residues. Germline CDR1 reads SGHVS; CDR2 reads FQNEAQ. The V end was cut by 5 bases, the J end by 1 base, with 12 bases between. There are a few counts of this clonotype. Its target is unknown. Unique molecular identifiers were carried by the TCR beta cDNA libraries. TCRdb re-called the PCR reads through MiXCR, storing one row per CDR3 protein. The sample shows 750,000 to 950,000 distinct CDR3 sequences, approximately 44% of them seen only once. This clonotype was sampled from a girl aged 10 to 17 with multiple sclerosis. V is TRBV7-8 and J is TRBJ1-5; D remains unclear. The sequenced sample was blood. For the CDR3, the DNA is TGTGCCAGCAGCGAACCCACTCGGAGCAATCAGCCCCAGCATTTT. Its protein product is CASSEPTRSNQPQHF.